These T cell receptor beta chains were read from a single sample in a study of regulatory T cells in long-lasting Graves disease. TCRdb analysed the multiplex PCR reads with MiXCR anew, one entry per CDR3 protein. The data show hundreds of thousands of distinct CDR3 sequences, approximately 13% seen once. These same data were also listed under a study on T cells in Graves' hyperthyroidism and ophthalmopathy.

This sample comprised peripheral blood mononuclear cells (PBMCs), obtained at new diagnosis, from a patient treated with antithyroid drugs. These receptors all come from a man aged 25 to 40 with Graves disease. Each CDR3 is given with its conserved first and last residue. D genes are given only for firm matches. The listing skips clone size in some rows; elsewhere it reads once, few, many or a size class.

TRBJ1-5 | TRBV5-1 | many | - | CARWLQGDQPQHF | TGCGCCCGCTGGCTACAGGGCGATCAGCCCCAGCATTTT
TRBJ2-7 | TRBV27 | many | TRBD2 | CASSQNPAGTSGRAPYEQYF | TGTGCCAGCAGTCAAAATCCAGCCGGGACTAGCGGGAGGGCCCCCTACGAGCAGTACTTC
TRBJ1-5 | TRBV6-5 | many | - | CASSYSFRGPGNQPQHF | TGTGCCAGCAGTTACTCGTTTCGGGGGCCTGGTAATCAGCCCCAGCATTTT
TRBJ2-7 | TRBV5-1 | few | - | CASSPTGRHYEQYF | TGCGCCAGCAGCCCAACAGGGCGGCACTACGAGCAGTACTTC
TRBJ2-3 | TRBV11-2 | few | - | CASSPGSGYYSTDTQYF | TGCGCCAGCAGCCCCGGTAGTGGATATTATAGCACAGATACGCAGTATTTT
TRBJ2-1 | TRBV6-2/TRBV6-3 | - | TRBD2 | CASSEGRRLAGLEQFF | TGTGCCAGCAGTGAAGGGAGAAGACTAGCGGGACTAGAGCAGTTCTTC
TRBJ2-7 | TRBV29-1 | few | - | CSVLLDLYEQYF | TGCAGCGTTCTACTAGACTTGTACGAGCAGTACTTC
TRBJ2-2 | TRBV6-1 | - | - | CASSRIGTIPNTGELFF | TGTGCCAGCAGTCGGATTGGGACGATTCCGAACACCGGGGAGCTGTTTTTT
TRBJ1-6 | TRBV7-9 | - | - | CASSRDTVKSPLHF | TGTGCCAGCAGCCGGGACACGGTAAAATCACCCCTCCACTTT
TRBJ2-2 | TRBV7-3 | - | - | CASSLTDSYTGELFF | TGTGCCAGCAGCTTAACTGACTCCTACACCGGGGAGCTGTTTTTT
TRBJ2-3 | TRBV12-3/TRBV12-4 | many | - | CASALGQGTSGSLWDTQYF | TGTGCCAGCGCCCTGGGACAGGGAACGAGCGGGAGCCTTTGGGATACGCAGTATTTT